This TCR beta chain was sequenced during a study of T cell clones after liver transplantation. Assay used: immunoSEQ multiplex PCR; TCRdb lists only in-frame clones, some missing. Of tens of thousands of clones listed, 90% were seen once; the top ten hold roughly 2.6%. The CDR3 length is 13 residues. V was clipped by 2 bases and J by 6 bases, with 8 bases between them. The germline CDR1 and CDR2 sequences are SEHNR and FQNEAQ (reference sequence). The chain joins TRBV7-9 to TRBJ2-1; D unresolved. The sample consisted of CD4+ T cells from blood, taken before liver transplant. The receptor's source is a human donor who received a liver transplant. The CDR3: CASSLLRSNEQFF. The CDR3 bases are TGTGCCAGCAGCTTACTTAGATCCAATGAGCAGTTCTTC.